One and the same sample provided the 7 T cell receptor beta chains below, sequenced in a study of OX40 agonist ivuxolimab in advanced cancers. Library method: the immunoSEQ multiplex PCR assay. TCRdb mirrors the immuneACCESS table, restricted to in-frame sequences. Some clones are absent from its copies; in checked studies, under half trace to an unresolved V gene, and the reason for the others is unknown. In all, the sample holds roughly 61,000 clones, and approximately 90% of those were seen once. The top ten constitute just under 0.35% of the sample. Sequencing was performed on CD4+ or CD8+ T cells sorted from blood, taken in a trial of the OX40 agonist ivuxolimab. The receptors derive from an adult with an advanced solid tumor such as melanoma, head and neck, liver or kidney cancer.

The chain recombines TRBV5-4 with TRBJ2-3; possibly TRBD1 or TRBD2 for D (7 bases each). In germline, CDR1 is SGHNT, CDR2 YYREEE (reference sequence). V lost 3 bases and J lost 10, with 18 bases in between. The CDR3 covers 14 residues. The CDR3 spells CASSSQGGGPPQYF. The CDR3 coding sequence is TGTGCCAGCAGCTCCCAGGGGGGGGGTCCCCCGCAGTATTTT.

This chain connects TRBV27 to TRBJ2-2, with unresolved D. The CDR3 covers 12 residues. The V gene lost 3 bases and the J gene lost 4 bases, with 3 bases spanning the gap. Germline-derived CDR1 and CDR2 are MNHEY and SMNVEV (reference sequence). The CDR3 DNA sequence: TGTGCCAGCAGTTTTACCACCGGGGAGCTGTTTTTT. As protein: CASSFTTGELFF.

Here the CDR3 DNA reads TGTGCCAGCAGTCCCTGGGCGGATCCCCCTAGAGGCTACACCTTC. Its protein is CASSPWADPPRGYTF. This chain connects TRBV6-5 to TRBJ1-2; D gene unclear. V was pared by 5 bases and J by 8 bases, with 21 bases between. Germline V gene lookup returns CDR1 MNHEY and CDR2 SVGAGI. The CDR3 contains 15 residues.

CDR3 sequence: CASSDPGGLSYEQYF. CDR3 nucleotides: TGTGCCAGCAGCGATCCGGGGGGCCTCTCCTACGAGCAGTACTTC. The genes are TRBV7-2 and TRBJ2-7; TRBD2 might be the D (7 bases). Between the trimmed V and J ends, which lost 5 bases and 0 bases, there was a span of 14 bases. The CDR3 has 15 residues. Germline V CDR1 and CDR2: SGHTA, FQGNSA.

The V gene is TRBV10-2, the J gene TRBJ2-7; 9 bases are shared with TRBD1. V shed 6 bases, J shed 2 bases, and the junction held 8 bases outside the gene matches. The CDR3 runs to 15 residues. Germline V gives CDR1 WSHSY, CDR2 SAAADI. CDR3 nucleotides: TGCGCCAGCAGACACGACAGGGGGGAAACCTACGAGCAGTACTTC. It translates to CASRHDRGETYEQYF.

CDR3 nucleotides: TGTGCCAGCAGCTTAGATGGGGTCGGTGGCTACACCTTC. Translating it yields CASSLDGVGGYTF. This chain uses TRBV7-3 with TRBJ1-2; D is uncertain. In germline, CDR1 is SGHTA, CDR2 FQGTGA. This CDR3 is built from 13 residues. V lost 2 bases and J 7 bases, leaving 11 bases between the germline ends.

This sequence joins TRBV4-3 and TRBJ1-2, with 9 bases aligning to TRBD1. After removal of 4 bases from V and 8 bases from J, the junction contained 11 bases not matched to a gene. The V gene's germline CDR1 is LGHNA and CDR2 YSLEER. The CDR3 spans 15 residues. CDR3 amino acids: CASSRDAGTGRGYTF. In nucleotides, the CDR3 is TGCGCCAGCAGCCGGGACGCCGGGACAGGGAGAGGCTACACCTTC.